One and the same sample provided the 17 T cell receptor beta chains below, sequenced in a study of blood T cells in healthy people across ages. A second roughly 6 to 12 cycle PCR used barcoded and J-beta primers. TCRdb reprocessed the 5' RACE reads with MiXCR, giving one entry per CDR3 protein. The sample shows approximately 350,000 distinct CDR3 sequences, about 52% of them seen only once. The specimen was blood. The receptors shown here come from a man aged 55 to 70 in good health.

The genes are TRBV7-9 and TRBJ2-1, with 13 bases matching TRBD2. V dropped 5 bases and J dropped 9; count of bases not matched to a gene: 7. CDR1 and CDR2 (germline): SEHNR, FQNEAQ (reference sequence). The length of the CDR3 is 15 residues. CDR3 coding DNA: TGTGCCAGCAGCCCTACTAGCGGGAGGGTAGGTGAGCAGTTCTTC. It is translated as CASSPTSGRVGEQFF. The full variable domain, its missing parts supplied by reference TRBV7-9 and TRBJ2-1, is DTGVSQNPRHKITKRGQNVTFRCDPISEHNRLYWYRQTLGQGPEFLTYFQNEAQLEKSRLLSDRFSAERPKGSFSTLEIQRTEQGDSAMYLCASSPTSGRVGEQFFGPGTRLTVL.

This chain joins TRBV25-1 and TRBJ2-4, with D possibly called TRBD1 or TRBD2 (5 bases each). This CDR3 region has 13 residues. V gave up 3 bases and J gave up 8 bases, with 11 bases separating them. Germline V gene sequence: CDR1 MGHDK, CDR2 SYGVNS. The CDR3 region has the DNA TGTGCCAGCAGTGATATGGGGGTGGACATTCAGTACTTC. Its protein product is CASSDMGVDIQYF.

This sequence joins TRBV5-1 and TRBJ2-3; no definite D call. Germline values: CDR1 SGHRS, CDR2 YFSETQ. V was shortened by 0 bases and J by 2 bases, with 13 bases between the two germline ends. The CDR3 totals 16 residues. The CDR3 spells CASSLGPINPTDTQYF. DNA for the CDR3: TGCGCCAGCAGCTTGGGACCCATAAACCCCACAGATACGCAGTATTTT. Variable domain in full (rest from reference TRBV5-1 and TRBJ2-3): KAGVTQTPRYLIKTRGQQVTLSCSPISGHRSVSWYQQTPGQGLQFLFEYFSETQRNKGNFPGRFSGRQFSNSRSEMNVSTLELGDSALYLCASSLGPINPTDTQYFGPGTRLTVL.

The DNA of the CDR3 is TGTGCCAGCCAGCAGCGTAGGGGCCCCCAAGAGACCCAGTACTTC. Its translation is CASQQRRGPQETQYF. The V gene is TRBV5-4, the J gene TRBJ2-5; perhaps TRBD1 as D (5 bases). The V end was cut by 7 bases, the J end by 1 base, with 17 bases between. The germline V gene encodes CDR1 SGHNT and CDR2 YYREEE (reference sequence). There are 15 residues in the CDR3.

The V call is TRBV11-2, the J call TRBJ2-5; TRBD1 agrees at 7 bases. Germline V gene data show CDR1 as SGHAT and CDR2 as FQNNGV. This CDR3 is built from 15 residues. The trim removed 4 bases at V and 4 bases at J, leaving 9 bases unmatched. The chain's CDR3 is CASSSLQGRVETQYF. The CDR3 region has the DNA TGTGCCAGCAGCTCCCTACAGGGGCGGGTAGAGACCCAGTACTTC.

The chain links TRBV11-2 to TRBJ2-1, with 10 nucleotides matching TRBD2. Trimming at V came to 1 base and at J to 10 bases, leaving 10 bases not matched to a gene. CDR3 length equals 16 residues. CDR1 SGHAT and CDR2 FQNNGV come from the germline V gene. CDR3 amino acids: CASSLVASGGAWEQFF. The CDR3 coding sequence is TGTGCCAGCAGCTTAGTAGCGAGCGGGGGGGCCTGGGAGCAGTTCTTC.

Many counts were recorded for this clonotype. The rearrangement links TRBV28 to TRBJ2-5; 10 bases line up with TRBD1. The CDR3 has 15 residues. The V gene's germline CDR1 is MDHEN and CDR2 SYDVKM. J lost 5 bases, V lost 4 bases, and 7 bases had no gene match. CDR3 loop: CASSSPGTGVETQYF. CDR3 sequence (DNA): TGTGCCAGCAGTTCTCCCGGGACAGGGGTCGAGACCCAGTACTTC.

The chain recombines TRBV6-2 or TRBV6-3 with TRBJ2-5, with a weak D call TRBD2 (6 bases). CDR3 length: 14 amino acids. Germline V lookup: CDR1 MNHEY, CDR2 SVGEGT. Trimming shortened V by 2 bases and J by 3 bases, and 10 bases separated the two germline ends. Here the CDR3 DNA reads TGTGCCAGCAGTTACCTGGCGGGAAAAGAGACCCAGTACTTC. Amino acids: CASSYLAGKETQYF.

In its sample, this clonotype was seen once. This chain connects TRBV7-3 to TRBJ2-2; 11 bases are a match to TRBD2. Germline loops: CDR1 SGHTA, CDR2 FQGTGA. V gave up 5 bases and J gave up 6 bases; unmatched junction bases: 5. The CDR3 length is 15 residues. CDR3 DNA sequence: TGTGCCAGCAGCCTGACTAGCGGGGTGGCCGGGGAGCTGTTTTTT. Protein: CASSLTSGVAGELFF.

V is TRBV7-2 and J is TRBJ2-7; no definite D call. The CDR3 length is 11 residues. Between the trimmed V and J ends, which lost 5 bases and 6 bases, there was a span of 8 bases. The germline CDR1 and CDR2 sequences are SGHTA and FQGNSA. The CDR3: CASSSHGEQYF. The CDR3 DNA follows: TGTGCCAGCAGCAGCCACGGCGAGCAGTACTTC. The complete variable domain, with remaining parts taken from reference TRBV7-2 and TRBJ2-7, reads GAGVSQSPSNKVTEKGKDVELRCDPISGHTALYWYRQSLGQGLEFLIYFQGNSAPDKSGLPSDRFSAERTGGSVSTLTIQRTQQEDSAVYLCASSSHGEQYFGPGTRLTVT.

V and J are TRBV25-1 and TRBJ1-1; TRBD1 agrees at 7 bases. With V trimmed by 3 bases and J by 2 bases, 3 bases remained unmatched. Germline-derived CDR1 and CDR2 are MGHDK and SYGVNS. This CDR3 has 14 residues. The CDR3 reads CASSEDRQNTEAFF. The CDR3 nucleotides read TGTGCCAGCAGTGAGGACAGGCAAAACACTGAAGCTTTCTTT.

The sample holds a few counts of this clonotype. CDR3 in amino acids: CASSVVLAGDTQYF. In nucleotides, the CDR3 is TGTGCCAGCAGCGTAGTGCTAGCGGGAGATACGCAGTATTTT. The chain is built from TRBV11-2 and TRBJ2-3; 8 positions match TRBD2. This CDR3 region has 14 residues. Germline CDR1 is SGHAT and CDR2 is FQNNGV. The J segment lost 5 bases and the V segment lost 5 bases, leaving 6 bases of the junction unmatched. The entire variable domain, with the rest obtained from reference TRBV11-2 and TRBJ2-3, is as follows: EAGVAQSPRYKIIEKRQSVAFWCNPISGHATLYWYQQILGQGPKLLIQFQNNGVVDDSQLPKDRFSAERLKGVDSTLKIQPAKLEDSAVYLCASSVVLAGDTQYFGPGTRLTVL.

V usage is TRBV30 and J usage is TRBJ1-5; possibly TRBD1 for D (5 bases). Trimming removed 5 bases at V and 0 bases at J, with 8 bases between. The V gene's germline CDR1 is GTSNPN and CDR2 SVGIG (reference sequence). This CDR3 has 13 amino acids. The CDR3 DNA reads as TGTGCCTGGGGCAGGGTTAGCAATCAGCCCCAGCATTTT. Protein sequence: CAWGRVSNQPQHF.

The J gene is TRBJ2-1, the V gene TRBV5-1; a weak D match, TRBD2 (7 bases). CDR3 length: 16 residues. V dropped 2 bases and J dropped 7 bases, with 19 bases sitting between them. Germline CDR1 and CDR2: SGHRS and YFSETQ. For the CDR3, the DNA is TGCGCCAGCAGCTTTTCGGTGGGGGGGCTGGGAAATGAGCAGTTCTTC. This translates into CASSFSVGGLGNEQFF.

In the case of this clonotype: This may be a read error, as it is one base from a much larger clone. The V and J genes are TRBV18 and TRBJ2-6; TRBD2 agrees at 8 bases. From germline, CDR1 is KGHSH and CDR2 LQKENI. The junction had 4 bases not matched to a gene; V was cut back by 3 bases and J by 0 bases. CDR3 length: 17 amino acids. DNA for the CDR3: TGTGCCAGCTCACCGGGACTAGTGGCCTCTGGGGCCAACGTCCTGACTTTC. As protein: CASSPGLVASGANVLTF.

This chain joins TRBV29-1 and TRBJ2-5; the match to TRBD2 covers 9 bases. V shed 0 bases, J shed 2 bases, and the junction held 7 bases outside the gene matches. Germline V gene lookup returns CDR1 SQVTM and CDR2 ANQGSEA. The CDR3 contains 16 residues. Here the CDR3 DNA reads TGCAGCGTTGAAGACCCGACTAGCGGTATACAAGAGACCCAGTACTTC. Residues: CSVEDPTSGIQETQYF. Drawing the rest from reference TRBV29-1 and TRBJ2-5, the complete variable domain is SAVISQKPSRDICQRGTSLTIQCQVDSQVTMMFWYRQQPGQSLTLIATANQGSEATYESGFVIDKFPISRPNLTFSTLTVSNMSPEDSSIYLCSVEDPTSGIQETQYFGPGTRLLVL.

V is TRBV20-1 and J is TRBJ2-4; a possible D gene is TRBD2 (6 bases). The end of the DNA is better explained by TRBJ2-7, so the J call may be wrong. The CDR3 consists of 13 residues. Germline V gives CDR1 DFQATT, CDR2 SNEGSKA (reference sequence). The CDR3 loop is CSEPEWTKGEQYF. CDR3 nucleotide sequence: TGCAGTGAGCCTGAGTGGACTAAGGGCGAGCAGTACTTC.